The rows below give T cell receptor beta chains drawn from one sample of a study of shared clonotypes between healthy human individuals. The method was immunoSEQ multiplex PCR; TCRdb's version includes in-frame clones alone and lacks a portion of them. Of approximately 620,000 clones detected, less than 98% appear once; the ten largest clones hold about 0.06%. Sequencing was done on a sample of naive CD4+ T cells sorted from blood. These receptor sequences come from a woman in her 30s in good health. Both conserved end residues are part of each CDR3. D genes are given only for firm matches.

v_call: TRBV19; d_call: TRBD1; j_call: TRBJ2-3; cdr3_nt: TGTGCCAGTAGTAGAGGGGACAGGGGAATCACAGATACGCAGTATTTT; cdr3_aa: CASSRGDRGITDTQYF
v_call: TRBV6-5; d_call: -; j_call: TRBJ1-1; cdr3_nt: TGTGCCAGCAGTTACTCGCGACAGAACACTGAAGCTTTCTTT; cdr3_aa: CASSYSRQNTEAFF
v_call: TRBV29-1; d_call: -; j_call: TRBJ1-1; cdr3_nt: TGCAGCGCCAGCGTCCCGGGCACTGAAGCTTTCTTT; cdr3_aa: CSASVPGTEAFF
v_call: TRBV7-3; d_call: -; j_call: TRBJ2-7; cdr3_nt: TGTGCCAGCAGCTCCCGTACAGGGAGAGAGCAGTACTTC; cdr3_aa: CASSSRTGREQYF
v_call: TRBV7-9; d_call: TRBD1; j_call: TRBJ1-1; cdr3_nt: TGTGCCAGCAGTTTGGGACAGGGTACTGAAGCTTTCTTT; cdr3_aa: CASSLGQGTEAFF
v_call: TRBV6-1; d_call: TRBD2; j_call: TRBJ2-7; cdr3_nt: TGTGCCAGCAGGCCCCGGACTAGCGGGAGTCAAGAGCAGTACTTC; cdr3_aa: CASRPRTSGSQEQYF
v_call: TRBV28; d_call: -; j_call: TRBJ1-3; cdr3_nt: TGTGCCAGCGGGAGGGGGAACTCTGGAAACACCATATATTTT; cdr3_aa: CASGRGNSGNTIYF
v_call: TRBV28; d_call: -; j_call: TRBJ2-3; cdr3_nt: TGTGCCAGCAGTTCCCACGGGGACCTGGGCACAGATACGCAGTATTTT; cdr3_aa: CASSSHGDLGTDTQYF
v_call: TRBV5-1; d_call: -; j_call: TRBJ2-7; cdr3_nt: TGCGCCAGCAGCTTGGCCCATGGTGGACAGTCCTACGAGCAGTACTTC; cdr3_aa: CASSLAHGGQSYEQYF
v_call: TRBV6-6; d_call: TRBD1; j_call: TRBJ2-2; cdr3_nt: TGTGCCAGCAGGAGAGACAGGGGGCGGGGGGAGCTGTTTTTT; cdr3_aa: CASRRDRGRGELFF
v_call: TRBV2; d_call: -; j_call: TRBJ2-2; cdr3_nt: TGTGCCAGTACAGGGACCACCGGGGAGCTGTTTTTT; cdr3_aa: CASTGTTGELFF
v_call: TRBV30; d_call: TRBD1; j_call: TRBJ1-3; cdr3_nt: TGTGCCTGGGGGGCAGGGGGCCCTGGAAACACCATATATTTT; cdr3_aa: CAWGAGGPGNTIYF
v_call: TRBV7-9; d_call: TRBD2; j_call: TRBJ2-1; cdr3_nt: TGTGCCAGCAGCCTGATAGCGGGAGGTGTGAACAATGAGCAGTTCTTC; cdr3_aa: CASSLIAGGVNNEQFF
v_call: TRBV18; d_call: TRBD1; j_call: TRBJ1-2; cdr3_nt: TGTGCCAGCTCACCACGGACAGGCGGTAACTATGGCTACACCTTC; cdr3_aa: CASSPRTGGNYGYTF
v_call: TRBV6-5; d_call: -; j_call: TRBJ1-2; cdr3_nt: TGTGCCAGCAGTGGGGACGGTGTCAACTATGGCTACACCTTC; cdr3_aa: CASSGDGVNYGYTF
v_call: TRBV19; d_call: -; j_call: TRBJ2-7; cdr3_nt: TGTGCCAGTAGTATAGACGGGGGCTTGAGCGAGCAGTACTTC; cdr3_aa: CASSIDGGLSEQYF
v_call: TRBV28; d_call: -; j_call: TRBJ2-7; cdr3_nt: TGTGCCAGCAGTTTTTCCCCCAGCTCCTACGAGCAGTACTTC; cdr3_aa: CASSFSPSSYEQYF
v_call: TRBV6-5; d_call: -; j_call: TRBJ2-7; cdr3_nt: TGTGCCAGCAGTTACGCCGGGAGCTCCTACGAGCAGTACTTC; cdr3_aa: CASSYAGSSYEQYF
v_call: TRBV28; d_call: TRBD2; j_call: TRBJ2-1; cdr3_nt: TGTGCCAGCAGTTTTAGGTCTCGACTAGCGGGAACAGAGCAGTTCTTC; cdr3_aa: CASSFRSRLAGTEQFF
v_call: TRBV25-1; d_call: TRBD2; j_call: TRBJ2-2; cdr3_nt: TGTGCCAGCAGTGGGGTAGCGGGAGGGACGAACACCGGGGAGCTGTTTTTT; cdr3_aa: CASSGVAGGTNTGELFF
v_call: TRBV29-1; d_call: TRBD2; j_call: TRBJ2-1; cdr3_nt: TGCAGCGTAGGCGGGACTAGCGGGAGATGGAATGAGCAGTTCTTC; cdr3_aa: CSVGGTSGRWNEQFF
v_call: TRBV5-1; d_call: TRBD2; j_call: TRBJ2-5; cdr3_nt: TGCGCCAGCAGCATGACTAGCAGTGGCATTGAGACCCAGTACTTC; cdr3_aa: CASSMTSSGIETQYF